This entry is about one TCR beta chain. The antigen remains unidentified. This entry is derived from a study of CD4+ T cells in melanoma. Study-level points and caveats: In melanoma, neoantigen-specific CD4+ T cells reportedly differed in differentiation state.

Losses at the gene ends were 1 base for V and 4 bases for J; bases not matched to a gene: 4. The CDR3 length is 14 residues. CDR1 is GTSNPN, CDR2 SVGIG, per germline (reference sequence). This table comes from immunoSEQ multiplex PCR, and its TCRdb copy is limited to in-frame clones, with some not included. The top ten clones hold 12% of a sample with approximately 47,000 clones, 89% of them seen once. The chain links TRBV30 to TRBJ1-2, with 9 bases lining up with TRBD1. Sequenced input: peripheral blood. This sequence originates from a human donor with melanoma. The CDR3 spells CAWSDGQGFYGYTF. CDR3 in DNA: TGTGCCTGGAGTGACGGACAGGGGTTCTATGGCTACACCTTC.